Following are 25 T cell receptor beta chains from one sample sequenced in a study of blood T cell repertoires in COVID-19. Sequenced by immunoSEQ multiplex PCR; TCRdb stores in-frame clones only, minus some. The sample carries under 250,000 clones, around 82% recorded once. Sequencing was done on a sample of peripheral blood. Receptors were obtained from a woman in her 40s with active or convalescent COVID-19.

A few counts support this clone. The chain combines TRBV10-1 with TRBJ2-7; D is perhaps TRBD2 (5 bases). With 0 bases removed from V and 8 bases from J, the gap between germline ends came to 8 bases. Looked up from germline, CDR1 is WNHNN and CDR2 is SYGVQD (reference sequence). This CDR3 is 12 amino acids long. The CDR3, as DNA: TGCGCCAGCAGTGAGTCACTAGAGAAGCAGTACTTC. Protein: CASSESLEKQYF.

This chain connects TRBV28 to TRBJ2-7; weak D call: TRBD1 (5 bases). Germline CDR1 and CDR2: MDHEN and SYDVKM. The CDR3 contains 13 residues. V lost 6 bases and J lost 2, with 11 bases in between. CDR3 sequence (DNA): TGTGCCAGCAGACCAGGGTTTACCTACGAGCAGTACTTC. This codes for CASRPGFTYEQYF.

This sequence joins TRBV24-1 and TRBJ1-5; a weak D match, TRBD1 (5 bases). CDR3 size: 14 residues. Germline loops: CDR1 KGHDR, CDR2 SFDVKD. Trimming removed 2 bases from V and 7 bases from J, with 11 bases in between. This CDR3 is CATSDSGFRQPQHF. In DNA form, the CDR3 reads TGTGCCACCAGTGATTCAGGGTTTCGGCAGCCCCAGCATTTT.

The V gene is TRBV18, the J gene TRBJ1-6; D gene unclear. Germline V gene lookup returns CDR1 KGHSH and CDR2 LQKENI. The CDR3 loop spans 18 amino acids. Deletions cut 4 bases from V and 6 bases from J, with 22 bases between. The DNA for the CDR3 is TGTGCCAGCTCACTTACCTTTTACAGAGCCCTCGGTAATTCACCCCTCCACTTT. The encoded protein is CASSLTFYRALGNSPLHF.

This chain joins TRBV3-1 (or the pseudogene TRBV3-2) and TRBJ1-2; TRBD1 agrees at 8 bases. The germline CDR1 and CDR2 sequences are LGHDT and YNNKEL (reference sequence). The CDR3 sequence is 15 residues long. Trimming cost V 2 bases and J 8 bases; bases outside gene matches: 10. CDR3 protein: CASSQSLGQGRGYTF. CDR3 in DNA: TGTGCCAGCAGCCAAAGCTTAGGACAGGGAAGGGGCTACACCTTC.

This rearrangement joins TRBV24-1 to TRBJ1-2, with TRBD1 as a possible D gene (6 bases). CDR3 length equals 15 residues. With 1 base removed from V and 3 bases from J, the gap between germline ends came to 11 bases. Per germline, CDR1 KGHDR and CDR2 SFDVKD. CDR3 nucleotides: TGTGCCACCAGTGATTTAAAGACAGGATACTATGGCTACACCTTC. Amino acid sequence: CATSDLKTGYYGYTF.

V gene TRBV27 combines with J gene TRBJ1-4; TRBD1 aligns across 8 bases. The CDR3 consists of 14 residues. Trimming removed 4 bases from V and 11 bases from J; junction bases left unmatched: 9. CDR1 and CDR2 (germline): MNHEY, SMNVEV (reference sequence). CDR3 bases: TGTGCCAGCAGTTCTGGACAGGGCTACGGGAAACTGTTTTTT. Protein sequence: CASSSGQGYGKLFF. The entire variable domain, with the rest obtained from reference TRBV27 and TRBJ1-4, is as follows: EAQVTQNPRYLITVTGKKLTVTCSQNMNHEYMSWYRQDPGLGLRQIYYSMNVEVTDKGDVPEGYKVSRKEKRNFPLILESPSPNQTSLYFCASSSGQGYGKLFFGSGTQLSVL.

This chain links TRBV12-1 with TRBJ1-1; TRBD1, the table's D call, was not compared with the DNA. TRBV12-1 is assigned pseudogene status. This CDR3 contains 17 residues. DNA for the CDR3: TGTGCCAGCAGTTTTCCCCAGGACCAACAGGTAGGTACTCGGGCTTTCTTT. Its translation: CASSFPQDQQVGTRAFF.

The rearrangement uses TRBV6-5 and TRBJ2-1; 7 bases are shared with TRBD1. Looked up from germline, CDR1 is MNHEY and CDR2 is SVGAGI. After removal of 7 bases from V and 3 bases from J, the junction contained 6 bases not matched to a gene. This CDR3 is built from 14 residues. CDR3 protein: CASTPTGIYNEQFF. The CDR3, as DNA: TGTGCCAGCACTCCGACAGGGATCTACAATGAGCAGTTCTTC.

This sequence joins TRBV15 and TRBJ1-1, with D unclear. CDR1 is LNHNV and CDR2 is YYDKDF in the germline V gene (reference sequence). Deletions cut 1 base from V and 7 bases from J, with 7 bases between. The CDR3 runs to 12 residues. The CDR3 loop is CATSRAGSEAFF. CDR3 sequence (DNA): TGTGCCACCAGCAGAGCTGGCAGTGAAGCTTTCTTT. Using reference TRBV15 and TRBJ1-1 for the parts outside the CDR3, the full variable domain is DAMVIQNPRYQVTQFGKPVTLSCSQTLNHNVMYWYQQKSSQAPKLLFHYYDKDFNNEADTPDNFQSRRPNTSFCFLDIRSPGLGDTAMYLCATSRAGSEAFFGQGTRLTVV.

The V call is TRBV19, the J call TRBJ1-6, with 9 bases identical to TRBD1. CDR1 and CDR2 from the germline V gene are LNHDA and SQIVND (reference sequence). The CDR3 sequence is 16 residues long. With 3 bases clipped from V and 7 bases from J, the junction kept 7 bases outside the gene matches. CDR3 nucleotides: TGTGCCAGTAGTATTCCTTCGGGACAGGGCAATTCACCCCTCCACTTT. This codes for CASSIPSGQGNSPLHF.

The gene calls are TRBV30 and TRBJ1-4; D possibly corresponds to TRBD1 (5 bases). The CDR3 totals 13 residues. The V and J ends lost 4 bases and 4 bases respectively, with 10 bases between them. Germline CDR1 GTSNPN, CDR2 SVGIG (reference sequence). CDR3 amino acids: CAWMAGFNEKLFF. Written as DNA, the CDR3 is TGTGCCTGGATGGCAGGGTTTAATGAAAAACTGTTTTTT.

The chain couples TRBV28 to TRBJ1-1, with unresolved D. Germline V gene data show CDR1 as MDHEN and CDR2 as SYDVKM. V was cut by 4 bases and J by 7 bases, with 16 bases left in between. This CDR3 is 14 amino acids long. The CDR3 DNA reads TGTGCCAGCAGTTGGGCGGGAAGGACTCATGAAGCTTTCTTT. This gives the protein CASSWAGRTHEAFF.

The chain recombines TRBV19 with TRBJ1-6; 7 positions agree with TRBD1. The ends lost 8 bases at V and 6 bases at J; junction bases unmatched: 10. CDR3 length equals 15 residues. The germline V gene encodes CDR1 LNHDA and CDR2 SQIVND (reference sequence). CDR3 loop: CASRQGGPINSPLHF. For the CDR3, the DNA is TGTGCCAGTCGACAGGGCGGTCCGATTAATTCACCCCTCCACTTT.

The chain employs TRBV7-6 and TRBJ1-1, with 8 bases matching TRBD1. Germline V gene lookup returns CDR1 SGHVS and CDR2 FNYEAQ. The V gene end was trimmed by 3 bases and the J gene end by 3 bases; junction bases not matched to a gene: 0. This CDR3 contains 13 residues. This CDR3 reads CASSLDRDTEAFF. Here the CDR3 DNA reads TGTGCCAGCAGCTTGGACAGGGACACTGAAGCTTTCTTT. Full variable domain (missing parts from reference TRBV7-6 and TRBJ1-1): GAGVSQSPRYKVTKRGQDVALRCDPISGHVSLYWYRQALGQGPEFLTYFNYEAQQDKSGLPNDRFSAERPEGSISTLTIQRTEQRDSAMYRCASSLDRDTEAFFGQGTRLTVV.

The chain is built from TRBV18 and TRBJ1-4; weak D call: TRBD1 (5 bases). Germline CDR1 reads KGHSH; CDR2 reads LQKENI. V lost 1 base to trimming and J lost 4 bases, with 13 bases between them. This CDR3 has 16 amino acids. The CDR3 is CASSPQPGRDNEKLFF. The CDR3 region has the DNA TGTGCCAGCTCACCACAACCCGGCAGGGATAATGAAAAACTGTTTTTT.

This rearrangement joins TRBV5-1 to TRBJ2-1; D unresolved. V was shortened by 1 base and J by 2 bases, with 10 bases between the two germline ends. The CDR3 length is 15 residues. CDR1 is SGHRS and CDR2 is YFSETQ in the germline V gene. The CDR3 reads CASSLSSRAYNEQFF. The CDR3 region has the DNA TGCGCCAGCAGCTTGAGCAGCCGGGCCTACAATGAGCAGTTCTTC.

The chain links TRBV9 to TRBJ1-1; 8 bases are a match to TRBD1. After removal of 2 bases from V and 1 base from J, the junction contained 16 bases not matched to a gene. Germline CDR1 is SGDLS and CDR2 is YYNGEE. The CDR3 loop spans 19 amino acids. This CDR3 reads CASSVHDPRDRWENTEAFF. DNA for the CDR3: TGTGCCAGCAGCGTCCACGACCCTCGGGACAGGTGGGAGAACACTGAAGCTTTCTTT.

The CDR3 DNA follows: TGTGCCACCCGGACAGCAACTAACACTGAAGCTTTCTTT. Protein: CATRTATNTEAFF. V gene TRBV6-5 combines with J gene TRBJ1-1, with D possibly TRBD1 on 6 matching bases. V lost 10 bases and J 2 bases, leaving 14 bases between the germline ends. Germline loops: CDR1 MNHEY, CDR2 SVGAGI. The CDR3 length is 13 residues.

The V call is TRBV20-1, the J call TRBJ1-6, with no clear D. V lost 3 bases and J 8 bases, leaving 29 bases between the germline ends. The CDR3 totals 19 residues. Germline values: CDR1 DFQATT, CDR2 SNEGSKA (reference sequence). CDR3 in amino acids: CSASSRGEGRLLAYSPLHF. CDR3 nucleotides: TGCAGTGCTAGTAGTCGAGGTGAGGGCCGACTATTGGCCTATTCACCCCTCCACTTT.

The CDR3 nucleotides are TGTGCCAGCAGCCGTACAGGGGGCGCCGGCTATGGCTACACCTTC. This encodes CASSRTGGAGYGYTF. The chain links TRBV7-9 to TRBJ1-2; 9 bases align to TRBD1. V lost 5 bases, J lost 4 bases, and 8 bases stayed unmatched. Germline CDR1 SEHNR, CDR2 FQNEAQ (reference sequence). The CDR3 extends over 15 amino acids.

The genes are TRBV6-6 and TRBJ1-5, with 9 positions matching TRBD1. The CDR3 has 14 amino acids. CDR1 and CDR2 (germline): MNHNY, SVGAGI (reference sequence). The ends lost 7 bases at V and 11 bases at J; junction bases unmatched: 12. The chain's CDR3 is CASTIGTGSGAQHF. CDR3 coding DNA: TGTGCCAGCACAATAGGGACAGGGTCTGGGGCCCAGCATTTT.

CDR3 loop: CASSVESGLASGELFF. The DNA of the CDR3 is TGTGCCAGCAGCGTAGAATCGGGACTAGCCTCAGGGGAGCTGTTTTTT. The chain links TRBV9 to TRBJ2-2; 9 bases align to TRBD2. This CDR3 comprises 16 residues. Germline V gene sequence: CDR1 SGDLS, CDR2 YYNGEE. The junction had 8 bases not matched to a gene; V was cut back by 0 bases and J by 8 bases.

The chain carries TRBV18 and TRBJ2-1; 11 nucleotides agree with TRBD1. CDR1 is KGHSH and CDR2 is LQKENI in the germline V gene. The CDR3 sequence is 16 residues long. After removal of 2 bases from V and 0 bases from J, the junction contained 0 bases not matched to a gene. The CDR3 DNA reads as TGTGCCAGCTCACCAGGGACAGGGGGCTCCTACAATGAGCAGTTCTTC. This encodes CASSPGTGGSYNEQFF. Looking up the rest from reference TRBV18 and TRBJ2-1 gives the full variable domain: NAGVMQNPRHLVRRRGQEARLRCSPMKGHSHVYWYRQLPEEGLKFMVYLQKENIIDESGMPKERFSAEFPKEGPSILRIQQVVRGDSAAYFCASSPGTGGSYNEQFFGPGTRLTVL.

V and J are TRBV5-1 and TRBJ1-3, with D possibly TRBD1 on 6 matching bases. Germline V gene lookup returns CDR1 SGHRS and CDR2 YFSETQ. V was trimmed by 0 bases and J by 4 bases, leaving 14 bases between them. This CDR3 is built from 16 residues. CDR3 DNA sequence: TGCGCCAGCAGCTTGGAGGCGCGGGGGCTCGGAAACACCATATATTTT. It yields the protein CASSLEARGLGNTIYF.